What follows are 21 T cell receptor beta chains derived from one specimen sequenced in a study of T cells after yellow fever vaccination (dated by TCRdb to about 2019). Libraries were built with 5' RACE. For sequencing, an Illumina NovaSeq 6000 was employed. The raw public reads went through TCRdb reprocessing: fastp at Q25, MiXCR clone calling, in-frame beta chains kept. Rows matching on CDR3 protein sequence are summarized as one entry with the most common DNA and genes. This sample is represented by hundreds of thousands of distinct CDR3 sequences; around 19% of them were singletons. 15% to 20% of the sample belongs to the ten largest clones. The treatment or condition label corresponds to: live attenuated yellow fever vaccine strain. Sequences were derived from PBMCs, sampled before the yellow fever booster vaccination. These receptors came from a man between 18 and 35 years old who received the YFV17D yellow fever vaccine.

This clonotype occurred many times. The gene calls are TRBV29-1 and TRBJ2-1, with D tentatively TRBD2 (6 bases). The germline gives CDR1 SQVTM, CDR2 ANQGSEA. The CDR3 has 14 amino acids. Trimming stripped 7 bases from V and 0 bases from J, with 13 bases between. The CDR3 nucleotides are TGCAGCGACGCGCGGGGTACCTCCTACAATGAGCAGTTCTTC. As protein: CSDARGTSYNEQFF.

The chain couples TRBV20-1 to TRBJ2-3, with 8 bases matching TRBD2. Germline V gene data show CDR1 as DFQATT and CDR2 as SNEGSKA (reference sequence). With 6 bases clipped from V and 3 bases from J, the junction kept 8 bases outside the gene matches. The CDR3 loop spans 14 amino acids. The CDR3 coding sequence is TGCAGTGCACTCAGCGGGGGCGCAACAGATACGCAGTATTTT. It is translated as CSALSGGATDTQYF.

V and J are TRBV6-5 and TRBJ2-3; D may be TRBD2 (6 bases). V lost 8 bases and J 2 bases, leaving 14 bases between the germline ends. CDR3 length: 14 residues. Germline V gene data show CDR1 as MNHEY and CDR2 as SVGAGI. CDR3 sequence reads: CASCPGLSTDTQYF. CDR3 bases: TGTGCCAGCTGCCCGGGACTTTCCACAGATACGCAGTATTTT.

The chain links TRBV24-1 to TRBJ2-3; D uncertain. The CDR3 is 16 amino acids. Per the germline V gene, CDR1 is KGHDR and CDR2 is SFDVKD. With 3 bases removed from V and 0 bases from J, the gap between germline ends came to 12 bases. The CDR3 region is CATSDRVRGSTDTQYF. CDR3 DNA: TGTGCCACCAGTGATCGGGTCCGAGGCAGCACAGATACGCAGTATTTT.

The J gene is TRBJ1-1, the V gene TRBV4-1; D is unresolved. V lost 1 base and J 0 bases, leaving 12 bases between the germline ends. The CDR3 is made up of 16 amino acids. Germline loops: CDR1 MGHRA, CDR2 YSYEKL. For the CDR3, the DNA is TGCGCCAGCAGCCAAGGGGCGCGGCCAATGAACACTGAAGCTTTCTTT. This codes for CASSQGARPMNTEAFF.

This chain links TRBV6-5 with TRBJ2-5; possibly TRBD2 for D (6 bases). Germline V lookup: CDR1 MNHEY, CDR2 SVGAGI. CDR3 length: 13 amino acids. Trimming pared 7 bases from V and 7 bases from J, leaving 16 bases between. The CDR3 nucleotides read TGTGCCAGCACCCCCCCGGGAGCGGTGACCCAGTACTTC. Amino acid sequence: CASTPPGAVTQYF.

The V call is TRBV24-1, the J call TRBJ1-1, with unresolved D. CDR3 length equals 11 residues. Trimming stripped 4 bases from V and 10 bases from J, with 9 bases between. CDR1 is KGHDR, CDR2 SFDVKD, per germline. This chain's CDR3 is CATSDVGRAFF. The DNA for the CDR3 is TGTGCCACCAGTGACGTCGGTAGAGCTTTCTTT.

CDR3 nucleotide sequence: TGTGCCTGGTGCAGGGGGCCTGGAAACACCATATATTTT. It is translated as CAWCRGPGNTIYF. The chain employs TRBV30 and TRBJ1-3; 8 nucleotides line up with TRBD1. The V gene's germline CDR1 is GTSNPN and CDR2 SVGIG (reference sequence). The CDR3 consists of 13 residues. With 5 bases clipped from V and 2 bases from J, the junction kept 2 bases outside the gene matches.

The chain is built from TRBV2 and TRBJ2-5, with a possible D match to TRBD1 (7 bases). Germline V gene sequence: CDR1 SNHLY, CDR2 FYNNEI. This CDR3 is 17 amino acids long. V was shortened by 0 bases and J by 5 bases, with 19 bases between the two germline ends. The CDR3 nucleotides read TGTGCCAGCAGTGAAGCGCCAGGGGGGACAGCCCGTGAGACCCAGTACTTC. Translated, it gives CASSEAPGGTARETQYF.

This chain joins TRBV7-7 and TRBJ2-5; D is perhaps TRBD2 (7 bases). Germline V lookup: CDR1 SSHAT, CDR2 FNYEAQ (reference sequence). V was clipped by 5 bases and J by 5 bases, with 15 bases between them. This CDR3 region has 14 residues. The CDR3 region is CASSPIGGAETQYF. In DNA, the CDR3 is TGTGCCAGCAGCCCCATAGGGGGGGCCGAGACCCAGTACTTC.

The V gene is TRBV15, the J gene TRBJ2-1; 7 bases line up with TRBD2. Per the germline V gene, CDR1 is LNHNV and CDR2 is YYDKDF (reference sequence). This CDR3 has 15 amino acids. V lost 1 base and J lost 8; bases outside the gene matches: 8. In DNA, the CDR3 is TGTGCCACCAGCAGAGTTCTGACTAGCCTGGATGAGCAGTTCTTC. It yields the protein CATSRVLTSLDEQFF.

This clonotype was counted between two and nine times. This chain links TRBV20-1 with TRBJ2-3, with D perhaps being TRBD1 or TRBD2 (5 bases each). CDR3 length equals 12 residues. The germline V gene has CDR1 DFQATT and CDR2 SNEGSKA (reference sequence). The ends were cut back, 5 bases at V and 4 bases at J, with 10 bases in the middle. The DNA of the CDR3 is TGCAGTGCTGACTGGGGGTCAGATACGCAGTATTTT. This translates into CSADWGSDTQYF.

This chain joins TRBV7-3 and TRBJ2-4; tentatively, D is TRBD1 (5 bases). V was clipped by 6 bases and J by 7 bases, with 13 bases between them. Germline CDR1 is SGHTA and CDR2 is FQGTGA. The CDR3 length is 13 residues. The CDR3 region is CASSPSRDNIQYF. Here the CDR3 DNA reads TGTGCCAGCAGTCCCTCCAGGGATAACATTCAGTACTTC.

The chain combines TRBV10-3 with TRBJ2-2; tentatively, D is TRBD2 (5 bases). CDR3 length equals 18 residues. Germline assignment: CDR1 ENHRY and CDR2 SYGVKD. V gave up 2 bases and J gave up 3 bases, with 19 bases separating them. The chain's CDR3 is CAISERRPGIGDTGELFF. The CDR3, as DNA: TGTGCCATCAGTGAGAGGCGGCCGGGGATAGGAGACACCGGGGAGCTGTTTTTT.

This clonotype was seen many times. Compared with germline, one end of the junction differs, possibly owing to a read error. CDR3 DNA sequence: TGCGCCAGCAGCTTGGCTGGGACAGGGGAAGAGACCCAGTACTTC. It translates to CASSLAGTGEETQYF. The chain joins TRBV7-2 to TRBJ2-5; 10 positions agree with TRBD1. Germline V lookup: CDR1 SGHTA, CDR2 FQGNSA. This CDR3 region has 15 residues.

In this sample, this clonotype turned up a few times. The rearrangement links TRBV7-9 to TRBJ2-1, with 11 bases lining up with TRBD2. V gave up 6 bases and J gave up 7 bases; unmatched junction bases: 8. This CDR3 is built from 15 residues. Germline assignment: CDR1 SEHNR and CDR2 FQNEAQ (reference sequence). In nucleotides, the CDR3 is TGTGCCAGCAGGATCCCCCTAGCGGGGGGAAATGAGCAGTTCTTC. This gives the protein CASRIPLAGGNEQFF.

The rearrangement links TRBV11-2 to TRBJ2-3, with D possibly matching TRBD2 (7 bases). V was clipped by 5 bases and J by 2 bases, with 17 bases between them. CDR3 length: 16 residues. The germline V gene has CDR1 SGHAT and CDR2 FQNNGV. CDR3: CASSPRARGLTDTQYF. The CDR3 DNA is TGTGCCAGCAGCCCCCGCGCGCGGGGGCTCACAGATACGCAGTATTTT.

The gene calls are TRBV7-9 and TRBJ1-1; the D is unclear. V was clipped by 11 bases and J by 2 bases, with 18 bases between them. Looked up from germline, CDR1 is SEHNR and CDR2 is FQNEAQ (reference sequence). The CDR3 totals 14 residues. CDR3 in amino acids: CAGQKRAENTEAFF. The CDR3, as DNA: TGTGCCGGCCAAAAGAGAGCCGAAAACACTGAAGCTTTCTTT.

This clonotype came up many times. V and J are TRBV6-5 and TRBJ1-2, with 12 bases aligning to TRBD1. The CDR3 is 13 amino acids. The J segment lost 4 bases and the V segment lost 8 bases, leaving 2 bases of the junction unmatched. Germline CDR1 reads MNHEY; CDR2 reads SVGAGI. The CDR3, as DNA: TGTGCCAGCGGGACAGGGGGCTTCTATGGCTACACCTTC. It codes for CASGTGGFYGYTF.

In its sample, this clonotype was seen a few times. The CDR3 loop reads CASSYSISENTEAFF. The DNA of the CDR3 is TGTGCCAGCAGTTACTCAATATCGGAGAACACTGAAGCTTTCTTT. The rearrangement uses TRBV6-5 and TRBJ1-1; no reliable D call. This CDR3 comprises 15 residues. The germline V gene has CDR1 MNHEY and CDR2 SVGAGI. V shed 0 bases and J shed 1 base, with 9 bases lying between them.

In its sample, this clonotype was seen a few times. V is TRBV5-1 and J is TRBJ2-7; maybe TRBD1 (6 bases). This CDR3 spans 14 amino acids. V was trimmed by 4 bases and J by 2 bases, leaving 13 bases between them. Per the germline V gene, CDR1 is SGHRS and CDR2 is YFSETQ. Here the CDR3 DNA reads TGCGCCAGCAGCCCCCGGGACACCGCCTACGAGCAGTACTTC. Residues: CASSPRDTAYEQYF.